One sample yielded the 26 T cell receptor beta chains listed below, sequenced in a study of T-cell memory formation after mild COVID-19. TCRdb fed the 5' RACE reads into MiXCR, producing one record per CDR3 protein. The sample carries hundreds of thousands of distinct CDR3 sequences, 25% to 30% recorded once. The sequenced sample was PBMCs or a T cell subset sorted from them (not recorded which). The source of these receptors is an adult woman who had mild COVID-19 (a few samples of this study predate the infection). Cell type and time point are not known.

The chain carries TRBV11-3 and TRBJ1-3; possibly TRBD1 for D (6 bases). The CDR3 runs to 14 residues. CDR1 and CDR2 from the germline V gene are SGHNT and YENEEA. With 7 bases removed from V and 3 bases from J, the gap between germline ends came to 13 bases. For the CDR3, the DNA is TGTGCCAGCACCGCCACAGGGTATGGAAACACCATATATTTT. This gives the protein CASTATGYGNTIYF.

This clonotype was recorded at least ten times. This chain links TRBV5-1 with TRBJ2-1, with 14 bases that match TRBD2. CDR1 is SGHRS, CDR2 YFSETQ, per germline. The V and J ends lost 4 bases and 1 base, in that order; junction bases with no gene match: 7. This CDR3 comprises 18 residues. The CDR3 loop is CASSPGLAGGRSYNEQFF. The CDR3 bases are TGCGCCAGCAGCCCCGGACTAGCGGGGGGTAGGTCCTACAATGAGCAGTTCTTC.

This clonotype was found a few times. The chain has TRBV12-3 or TRBV12-4 and TRBJ1-2; no definite D call. The CDR3 sequence is 13 residues long. V was clipped by 6 bases and J by 4 bases, with 12 bases between them. The CDR3 spells CASSLDGVYGYTF. In nucleotides, the CDR3 is TGTGCCAGCAGCTTGGACGGGGTCTATGGCTACACCTTC.

The table lists this clonotype with many counts. The chain recombines TRBV4-3 with TRBJ2-1; 8 nucleotides match TRBD2. The CDR3 has 17 amino acids. V lost 0 bases and J lost 4; bases outside the gene matches: 8. In germline, CDR1 is LGHNA, CDR2 YSLEER. This CDR3 is CASSQEGPAGGYNEQFF. CDR3 DNA: TGCGCCAGCAGCCAAGAAGGTCCGGCGGGAGGATACAATGAGCAGTTCTTC.

The chain joins TRBV6-2 or TRBV6-3 to TRBJ2-1, with 8 bases lining up with TRBD2. The trim removed 6 bases at V and 4 bases at J, leaving 8 bases unmatched. The CDR3 consists of 15 residues. The germline gives CDR1 MNHEY, CDR2 SVGEGT. CDR3 coding DNA: TGTGCCAGCAGCCTGACTAGCGCACGGTACAATGAGCAGTTCTTC. It yields the protein CASSLTSARYNEQFF.

The chain employs TRBV6-1 and TRBJ2-7; D call uncertain. The CDR3 sequence is 15 residues long. V lost 4 bases to trimming and J lost 2 bases, with 15 bases between them. The germline V gene encodes CDR1 MNHNS and CDR2 SASEGT. In nucleotides, the CDR3 is TGTGCCAGCAGTGGAAACTTCCATGGGGCCTACGAGCAGTACTTC. The encoded protein is CASSGNFHGAYEQYF.

This chain links TRBV10-3 with TRBJ2-7; tentative D call: TRBD2 (6 bases). From germline, CDR1 is ENHRY and CDR2 SYGVKD. V was clipped by 6 bases and J by 6 bases, with 9 bases between them. The length of the CDR3 is 11 residues. The DNA for the CDR3 is TGTGCCATCAGGGAGGGCCCCGAGCAGTACTTC. Amino acid sequence: CAIREGPEQYF.

This clonotype was seen a few times. This sequence joins TRBV5-1 and TRBJ2-3; 9 bases match TRBD2. Germline V gene sequence: CDR1 SGHRS, CDR2 YFSETQ. The CDR3 has 15 residues. Trimming at V came to 2 bases and at J to 2 bases, leaving 3 bases not matched to a gene. CDR3 sequence: CASSLAGGTTDTQYF. The CDR3 nucleotides are TGCGCCAGCAGCTTAGCGGGGGGAACCACAGATACGCAGTATTTT.

The chain has TRBV7-3 and TRBJ2-7, with no clear D. The CDR3 length is 13 residues. Germline-derived CDR1 and CDR2 are SGHTA and FQGTGA. The V and J ends lost 5 bases and 2 bases respectively, with 10 bases between them. The CDR3 spells CASSRRAPYEQYF. The CDR3 nucleotides are TGTGCCAGCAGCCGCCGGGCGCCCTACGAGCAGTACTTC.

In DNA form, the CDR3 reads TGCAGTGCTAGTTACAGGGGGGGTACCCCAGCTCGGCTCATCAATGAGCAGTTCTTC. Encoded protein: CSASYRGGTPARLINEQFF. This chain connects TRBV20-1 to TRBJ2-1; weak D call: TRBD1 (8 bases). V lost 3 bases to trimming and J lost 6 bases, with 30 bases between them. Germline V gene lookup returns CDR1 DFQATT and CDR2 SNEGSKA (reference sequence). CDR3 length equals 19 residues.

This clonotype came up many times. The chain employs TRBV2 and TRBJ2-5, with 13 bases identical to TRBD2. The CDR3 totals 16 residues. The V gene's germline CDR1 is SNHLY and CDR2 FYNNEI. J lost 8 bases, V lost 1 base, and 7 bases had no gene match. The CDR3 nucleotides read TGTGCCAGCAGTGAAGGGACTAGCGGGAGAGGGACCACCCAGTACTTC. Encoded protein: CASSEGTSGRGTTQYF.

This clonotype was observed a handful of times. This rearrangement joins TRBV7-6 to TRBJ1-4; D not certain. The ends were cut back, 1 base at V and 6 bases at J, with 15 bases in the middle. Looked up from germline, CDR1 is SGHVS and CDR2 is FNYEAQ. This CDR3 spans 16 amino acids. The CDR3 DNA reads as TGTGCCAGCAGCTTAGATGAACGTCGTATGGATGAAAAACTGTTTTTT. It codes for CASSLDERRMDEKLFF.

This clonotype was counted only a few times. V and J are TRBV19 and TRBJ2-5; 10 bases are a match to TRBD1. Germline assignment: CDR1 LNHDA and CDR2 SQIVND (reference sequence). The CDR3 runs to 14 residues. V lost 7 bases to trimming and J lost 4 bases; unmatched junction nucleotides: 6. CDR3 loop: CASKGGQGLETQYF. The CDR3 DNA reads as TGTGCCAGTAAGGGGGGACAGGGGTTAGAGACCCAGTACTTC.

The J gene is TRBJ2-7, the V gene TRBV10-3; D possibly uses TRBD1 or TRBD2 (5 bases each). Germline lookup yields CDR1 ENHRY and CDR2 SYGVKD. Trimming took 4 bases from V and 1 from J, leaving 20 bases between them. This CDR3 contains 17 residues. The CDR3 reads CAISGPGAAAFSYEQYF. Written as DNA, the CDR3 is TGTGCCATCAGTGGTCCCGGGGCGGCAGCTTTTTCCTACGAGCAGTACTTC.

CDR3 sequence (DNA): TGTGCCAGCAGCCAAGCGGTGGGACAGGGAACCTACGAGCAGTACTTC. It codes for CASSQAVGQGTYEQYF. The genes are TRBV4-2 and TRBJ2-7; 9 bases are a match to TRBD1. This CDR3 spans 16 amino acids. Germline V gene sequence: CDR1 LGHNA, CDR2 YNFKEQ. V dropped 1 base and J dropped 2; count of bases not matched to a gene: 6.

This clonotype appeared many times. The chain couples TRBV24-1 to TRBJ2-3; D call uncertain. Trimming cost V 4 bases and J 2 bases, with 3 bases left between them. The CDR3 has 12 residues. Germline V CDR1 and CDR2: KGHDR, SFDVKD. The CDR3 is CATSELTDTQYF. The CDR3 nucleotides read TGTGCCACCAGTGAACTCACAGATACGCAGTATTTT.

This clonotype was observed a few times. The J gene is TRBJ1-2, the V gene TRBV12-3 or TRBV12-4; D is perhaps TRBD1 (5 bases). The CDR3 consists of 13 residues. Trimming took off 6 bases at V and 4 bases at J, with 12 bases between the two ends. CDR3 region: CASRAQGIYGYTF. CDR3 coding DNA: TGTGCCAGCAGGGCCCAGGGCATCTATGGCTACACCTTC.

The chain is built from TRBV5-1 and TRBJ2-1; D not resolved. This CDR3 is 11 amino acids long. CDR1 is SGHRS and CDR2 is YFSETQ in the germline V gene. Trimming took off 2 bases at V and 10 bases at J, with 7 bases between the two ends. Here the CDR3 reads CASSFPGEQFF. CDR3 DNA sequence: TGCGCCAGCAGCTTTCCGGGCGAGCAGTTCTTC.

CDR3 sequence: CSVRTDTGELFF. Here the CDR3 DNA reads TGCAGCGTACGAACGGACACCGGGGAGCTGTTTTTT. The chain uses TRBV29-1 and TRBJ2-2; no clear D. Germline CDR1 and CDR2: SQVTM and ANQGSEA. Trimming cost V 6 bases and J 3 bases, with 8 bases left between them. The CDR3 sequence is 12 residues long.

J is TRBJ1-5 and V is TRBV6-5; weak D call: TRBD1 (5 bases). Trimming pared 2 bases from V and 6 bases from J, leaving 11 bases between. CDR3 length: 14 amino acids. Germline CDR1 MNHEY, CDR2 SVGAGI. This CDR3 reads CASSYGGAGQPQHF. CDR3 in DNA: TGTGCCAGCAGTTACGGGGGAGCGGGTCAGCCCCAGCATTTT.

The chain carries TRBV9 and TRBJ2-1, with D possibly being TRBD2 (6 bases). The CDR3 length is 13 residues. V lost 0 bases to trimming and J lost 9 bases, with 10 bases between them. Germline V gene sequence: CDR1 SGDLS, CDR2 YYNGEE. CDR3 in DNA: TGTGCCAGCAGCGTAGGGACTATAGGTGAGCAGTTCTTC. Protein product: CASSVGTIGEQFF.

This clonotype was observed at least ten times. The gene calls are TRBV7-2 and TRBJ2-3, with 7 bases lining up with TRBD1. This CDR3 comprises 13 residues. Germline CDR1 is SGHTA and CDR2 is FQGNSA. V was pared by 5 bases and J by 4 bases, with 3 bases of the junction left unmatched. The CDR3 bases are TGTGCCAGCAGCCGACAGGGACCAGATACGCAGTATTTT. The encoded protein is CASSRQGPDTQYF.

This clonotype was observed a handful of times. This chain joins TRBV18 and TRBJ2-3, with no clear D. CDR3 length equals 16 residues. CDR1 is KGHSH, CDR2 LQKENI, per germline. V was clipped by 1 base and J by 3 bases, with 14 bases between them. CDR3 coding DNA: TGTGCCAGCTCACCACAGGCAGGTGGTTTTACAGATACGCAGTATTTT. This translates into CASSPQAGGFTDTQYF.

This clonotype was detected a few times. The V gene is TRBV19, the J gene TRBJ2-3; 7 nucleotides align to TRBD2. This CDR3 comprises 15 residues. The V segment lost 5 bases and the J segment 2 bases; nucleotides outside the gene matches: 7. Germline CDR1 LNHDA, CDR2 SQIVND (reference sequence). CDR3 residues: CASSDAAGITDTQYF. As DNA, the CDR3 is TGTGCCAGTAGTGATGCAGCGGGGATCACAGATACGCAGTATTTT.

This clonotype came up a few times. V gene TRBV6-5 combines with J gene TRBJ1-1; tentatively, D is TRBD1 (6 bases). There are 17 residues in the CDR3. Trimming removed 2 bases from V and 0 bases from J, with 16 bases in between. The germline CDR1 and CDR2 sequences are MNHEY and SVGAGI. The CDR3 DNA sequence: TGTGCCAGCAGTTACGGCAGGGGTCACTACATGAACACTGAAGCTTTCTTT. Translating gives CASSYGRGHYMNTEAFF.

This chain links TRBV6-2 or TRBV6-3 with TRBJ2-3; D unclear. V was pared by 4 bases and J by 4 bases, with 6 bases between. The CDR3 sequence is 12 residues long. CDR1 and CDR2 (germline): MNHEY, SVGEGT. The DNA of the CDR3 is TGTGCCAGCAGTTCCCGATCAGATACGCAGTATTTT. Its translation: CASSSRSDTQYF.